This TCR beta chain originates from a study of blood T cells in healthy people across ages. Overall study findings and caveats: Significant beta diversity loss was already apparent by age approximately 40, declining roughly linearly. With donor CMV status unknown, expanded clonotype changes were possibly confounded.

Isolation recovered at least 6.5 million PBMCs from every sample. Note on this clonotype: Its target is unknown.

Primers used in a second PCR of roughly 6 to 11 cycles were a sample-barcoded 5' primer and a J-beta primer mix. TCRdb passed the 5' RACE reads through MiXCR, listing each CDR3 protein once. The data hold about 640,000 distinct CDR3 sequences, with about 53% observed a single time. The CDR3 totals 13 residues. Germline CDR1 and CDR2: MDHEN and SYDVKM. The V gene is TRBV28, the J gene TRBJ2-4; D gene unclear. The last part of the DNA fits TRBJ2-5 better; the J call may be wrong. Sequencing was done on a sample of blood. The receptor was isolated from a man aged 60 to 69 in good health. The CDR3: CASKQGSATTQYF. CDR3 nucleotides: TGTGCCAGCAAACAAGGGTCCGCGACGACCCAGTACTTC.